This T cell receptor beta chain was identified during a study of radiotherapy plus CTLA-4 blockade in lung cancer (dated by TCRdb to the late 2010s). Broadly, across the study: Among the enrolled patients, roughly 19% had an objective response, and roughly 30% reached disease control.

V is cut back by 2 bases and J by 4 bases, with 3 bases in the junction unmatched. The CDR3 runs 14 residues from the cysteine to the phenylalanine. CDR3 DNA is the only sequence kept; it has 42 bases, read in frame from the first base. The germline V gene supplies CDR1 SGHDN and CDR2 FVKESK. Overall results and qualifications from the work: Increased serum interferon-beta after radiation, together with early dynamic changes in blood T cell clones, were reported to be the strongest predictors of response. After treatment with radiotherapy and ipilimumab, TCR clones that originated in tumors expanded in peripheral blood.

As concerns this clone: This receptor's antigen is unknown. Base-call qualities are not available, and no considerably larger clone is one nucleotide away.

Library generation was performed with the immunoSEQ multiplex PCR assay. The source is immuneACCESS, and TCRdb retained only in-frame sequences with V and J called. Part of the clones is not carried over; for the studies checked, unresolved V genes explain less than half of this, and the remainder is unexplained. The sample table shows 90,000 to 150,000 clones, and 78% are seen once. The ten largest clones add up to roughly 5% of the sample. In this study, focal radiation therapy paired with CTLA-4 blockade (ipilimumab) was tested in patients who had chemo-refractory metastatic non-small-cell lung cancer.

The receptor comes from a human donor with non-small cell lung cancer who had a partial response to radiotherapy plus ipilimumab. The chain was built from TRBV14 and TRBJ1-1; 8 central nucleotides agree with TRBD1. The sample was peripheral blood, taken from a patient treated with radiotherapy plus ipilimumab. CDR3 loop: CASSQRTGGTEAFF. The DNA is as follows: TGTGCCAGCAGCCAAAGAACAGGGGGCACTGAAGCTTTCTTT.